A selection of T cell receptor beta chains follows, all from one sample in a study of T cells after yellow fever vaccination. MiXCR was run by TCRdb on the 5' RACE reads, yielding one entry per CDR3 protein. The repertoire holds 340,000 or so distinct CDR3 sequences, approximately 13% seen once, with around 3% in the top ten. This sample comprised CD4+ T cells sorted from PBMCs, obtained 15 days after the yellow fever booster vaccination. These receptors all stem from a man in his late teens or twenties who received the YFV17D yellow fever vaccine. The CDR3 runs from the conserved cysteine through the conserved F or W. A D gene is named only where the DNA matches it firmly. Clone size is given for some rows only: seen once, a few or many times, or a class if the clone is expanded.

J gene: TRBJ2-5
V gene: TRBV12-3/TRBV12-4
D gene: TRBD2
clone size: few
CDR3 protein: CASSLGNSGGLQETQYF
CDR3 DNA: TGTGCCAGCAGTTTAGGGAATAGCGGGGGGCTCCAAGAGACCCAGTACTTC

J gene: TRBJ2-2
V gene: TRBV19
D gene: NA
clone size: NA
CDR3 protein: CASRQTTYTGELFF
CDR3 DNA: TGTGCCAGCCGACAGACAACGTACACCGGGGAGCTGTTTTTT

J gene: TRBJ2-3
V gene: TRBV4-3
D gene: NA
clone size: many
CDR3 protein: CASSQDRGDTQYF
CDR3 DNA: TGCGCCAGCAGCCAAGACCGGGGAGATACGCAGTATTTT

J gene: TRBJ2-2
V gene: TRBV7-9
D gene: NA
clone size: NA
CDR3 protein: CASSTGTGELFF
CDR3 DNA: TGTGCCAGCAGCACAGGGACCGGGGAGCTGTTTTTT

J gene: TRBJ1-4
V gene: TRBV20-1
D gene: NA
clone size: NA
CDR3 protein: CSAKRDGGEKLFF
CDR3 DNA: TGCAGTGCTAAAAGGGATGGTGGTGAAAAACTGTTTTTT

J gene: TRBJ2-3
V gene: TRBV18
D gene: NA
clone size: few
CDR3 protein: CASSPRGPVAMAQYF
CDR3 DNA: TGTGCCAGCTCACCACGGGGGCCAGTCGCTATGGCGCAGTATTTT

J gene: TRBJ2-7
V gene: TRBV6-6
D gene: TRBD2
clone size: NA
CDR3 protein: CANPASGGEQYF
CDR3 DNA: TGTGCCAACCCGGCTAGCGGGGGGGAGCAGTACTTC

J gene: TRBJ2-7
V gene: TRBV27
D gene: TRBD1
clone size: NA
CDR3 protein: CASSYYGTGTYEQYF
CDR3 DNA: TGTGCCAGCAGTTATTATGGGACAGGGACCTACGAGCAGTACTTC

J gene: TRBJ2-1
V gene: TRBV28
D gene: NA
clone size: many
CDR3 protein: CAISRGFRDEQFF
CDR3 DNA: TGTGCCATCTCGCGAGGGTTTCGCGATGAGCAGTTCTTC

J gene: TRBJ2-5
V gene: TRBV5-1
D gene: NA
clone size: many
CDR3 protein: CASSEPGGETQYF
CDR3 DNA: TGCGCCAGCAGCGAGCCGGGCGGAGAGACCCAGTACTTC

J gene: TRBJ1-1
V gene: TRBV5-1
D gene: TRBD1
clone size: few
CDR3 protein: CASSYSPGGDTEAFF
CDR3 DNA: TGCGCCAGCAGCTACTCACCAGGGGGGGACACTGAAGCTTTCTTT

J gene: TRBJ1-2
V gene: TRBV6-2/TRBV6-3
D gene: NA
clone size: NA
CDR3 protein: CASSFGTFGYTF
CDR3 DNA: TGTGCCAGCAGTTTCGGGACATTTGGCTACACCTTC

J gene: TRBJ2-1
V gene: TRBV7-9
D gene: TRBD1
clone size: many
CDR3 protein: CASSERGREQFF
CDR3 DNA: TGTGCCAGCAGCGAAAGGGGGCGTGAGCAGTTCTTC

J gene: TRBJ1-4
V gene: TRBV20-1
D gene: NA
clone size: few
CDR3 protein: CSARGPAEKLFF
CDR3 DNA: TGCAGTGCTAGAGGGCCGGCCGAAAAACTGTTTTTT

J gene: TRBJ2-1
V gene: TRBV4-3
D gene: NA
clone size: NA
CDR3 protein: CASSQDSGREQFF
CDR3 DNA: TGCGCCAGCAGCCAAGATTCAGGGCGGGAGCAGTTCTTC

J gene: TRBJ1-1
V gene: TRBV5-1
D gene: TRBD1
clone size: few
CDR3 protein: CASSSPQGGNTEAFF
CDR3 DNA: TGCGCCAGCAGCTCCCCACAGGGGGGAAACACTGAAGCTTTCTTT

J gene: TRBJ2-3
V gene: TRBV20-1
D gene: NA
clone size: NA
CDR3 protein: CSAQDRASTDTQYF
CDR3 DNA: TGCAGTGCTCAAGACCGGGCTAGCACAGATACGCAGTATTTT

J gene: TRBJ2-3
V gene: TRBV7-2
D gene: TRBD2
clone size: few
CDR3 protein: CASGSGTSFSDTQYF
CDR3 DNA: TGTGCCAGCGGGTCCGGGACTAGTTTTTCAGATACGCAGTATTTT

J gene: TRBJ2-3
V gene: TRBV20-1
D gene: TRBD2
clone size: NA
CDR3 protein: CSAPREGGGADTQYF
CDR3 DNA: TGCAGTGCTCCCCGGGAGGGAGGTGGAGCAGATACGCAGTATTTT

J gene: TRBJ1-2
V gene: TRBV9
D gene: TRBD1
clone size: NA
CDR3 protein: CASSEDRHNYGYTF
CDR3 DNA: TGTGCCAGCAGCGAGGACAGGCATAACTATGGCTACACCTTC

J gene: TRBJ2-2
V gene: TRBV7-2
D gene: NA
clone size: NA
CDR3 protein: CASSLAGGPIGELFF
CDR3 DNA: TGTGCCAGCAGCTTAGCGGGGGGGCCCATCGGGGAGCTGTTTTTT

J gene: TRBJ2-5
V gene: TRBV20-1
D gene: NA
clone size: few
CDR3 protein: CSAPLGEETQYF
CDR3 DNA: TGCAGTGCCCCCCTAGGAGAGGAGACCCAGTACTTC

J gene: TRBJ2-1
V gene: TRBV5-6
D gene: TRBD2
clone size: NA
CDR3 protein: CASSLVGRDEQFF
CDR3 DNA: TGTGCCAGCAGCTTGGTAGGGAGGGATGAGCAGTTCTTC

J gene: TRBJ2-3
V gene: TRBV6-2/TRBV6-3
D gene: NA
clone size: many
CDR3 protein: CASSYSETDTDTQYF
CDR3 DNA: TGTGCCAGCAGTTACTCCGAGACCGACACAGATACGCAGTATTTT

J gene: TRBJ1-1
V gene: TRBV6-5
D gene: NA
clone size: NA
CDR3 protein: CASSPGLENTEAFF
CDR3 DNA: TGTGCCAGCAGCCCTGGACTGGAGAACACTGAAGCTTTCTTT

J gene: TRBJ2-7
V gene: TRBV9
D gene: TRBD2
clone size: many
CDR3 protein: CASSVGLAGEREQYF
CDR3 DNA: TGTGCCAGCAGCGTGGGACTAGCGGGGGAAAGAGAGCAGTACTTC

J gene: TRBJ1-6
V gene: TRBV7-2
D gene: NA
clone size: NA
CDR3 protein: CASSFRQRNSPLHF
CDR3 DNA: TGTGCCAGCAGCTTTAGGCAGAGGAATTCACCCCTCCACTTT

J gene: TRBJ2-7
V gene: TRBV7-9
D gene: TRBD1
clone size: few
CDR3 protein: CASSYTDRGYYEQYF
CDR3 DNA: TGTGCCAGCAGCTATACAGACAGGGGATACTACGAGCAGTACTTC

J gene: TRBJ2-5
V gene: TRBV2
D gene: NA
clone size: NA
CDR3 protein: CASSELYGTQYF
CDR3 DNA: TGTGCCAGCAGTGAACTTTACGGGACCCAGTACTTC

J gene: TRBJ1-6
V gene: TRBV11-2
D gene: NA
clone size: few
CDR3 protein: CASSSPYPAGDSYNSPLHF
CDR3 DNA: TGTGCCAGCAGCTCCCCCTACCCCGCCGGAGACTCCTATAATTCACCCCTCCACTTT

J gene: TRBJ2-5
V gene: TRBV12-3/TRBV12-4
D gene: NA
clone size: few
CDR3 protein: CASRKGEETQYF
CDR3 DNA: TGTGCCAGTCGAAAGGGGGAAGAGACCCAGTACTTC

J gene: TRBJ1-5
V gene: TRBV7-2
D gene: NA
clone size: few
CDR3 protein: CASSFAGADEPQHF
CDR3 DNA: TGTGCCAGCAGCTTCGCAGGGGCGGACGAGCCCCAGCATTTT

J gene: TRBJ1-1
V gene: TRBV9
D gene: NA
clone size: NA
CDR3 protein: CASSVMTVNTEAFF
CDR3 DNA: TGTGCCAGCAGCGTGATGACGGTGAACACTGAAGCTTTCTTT

J gene: TRBJ1-5
V gene: TRBV11-2
D gene: NA
clone size: many
CDR3 protein: CASSLSSVPGSNQPQHF
CDR3 DNA: TGTGCCAGCAGCCTTTCTTCGGTCCCCGGGAGCAATCAGCCCCAGCATTTT

J gene: TRBJ2-7
V gene: TRBV27
D gene: TRBD1
clone size: few
CDR3 protein: CASRGQGGNEQYF
CDR3 DNA: TGTGCCAGCAGGGGACAGGGAGGTAACGAGCAGTACTTC

J gene: TRBJ2-5
V gene: TRBV27
D gene: TRBD2
clone size: few
CDR3 protein: CASRGGVAGVETQYF
CDR3 DNA: TGTGCCAGCAGGGGTGGGGTAGCGGGGGTGGAGACCCAGTACTTC

J gene: TRBJ1-3
V gene: TRBV7-2
D gene: NA
clone size: few
CDR3 protein: CASSFSRADTIYF
CDR3 DNA: TGTGCCAGCAGCTTTTCACGGGCCGACACCATATATTTT

J gene: TRBJ2-5
V gene: TRBV4-1
D gene: NA
clone size: many
CDR3 protein: CASSTLGRGKEETQYF
CDR3 DNA: TGCGCCAGCAGTACTCTGGGGAGGGGGAAGGAAGAGACCCAGTACTTC

J gene: TRBJ1-4
V gene: TRBV7-2
D gene: NA
clone size: once
CDR3 protein: CASSPSPNGIEKLFF
CDR3 DNA: TGTGCCAGCAGCCCAAGCCCGAACGGAATTGAAAAACTGTTTTTT

J gene: TRBJ2-3
V gene: TRBV7-3
D gene: NA
clone size: few
CDR3 protein: CASSLSPAGGQDTQYF
CDR3 DNA: TGTGCCAGCAGCTTAAGCCCCGCCGGGGGGCAAGATACGCAGTATTTT